This paragraph reports one T cell receptor beta chain. CDR3 length equals 15 residues. CDR1 SGHTA and CDR2 FQGNSA come from the germline V gene. V was clipped by 6 bases and J by 2 bases, with 16 bases between them. This sample is drawn from a study of shared clonotypes between healthy human individuals. Naive CD8 cells lacked CD45RO, underwent positive selection for CCR7 and left out terminally differentiated effector memory CD45RA+ cells. Donors, healthy HIV-negative adults, lacked recent acute infections or vaccinations. The table came from immunoSEQ multiplex PCR; TCRdb's copy has only in-frame clones and leaves some out. This sample has around 2.1 million clones, with approximately 94% found just once.

Sequencing was done on a sample of naive CD8+ T cells from PBMCs. This receptor was taken from a man between 18 and 35 years old in good health. Some clones in this sample may be carry-over from other donors' samples. The chain links TRBV7-2 to TRBJ2-5; D is unclear. The CDR3 region has the DNA TGTGCCAGCAGTTTAACTATCCACAGACAAGAGACCCAGTACTTC. Translated: CASSLTIHRQETQYF.